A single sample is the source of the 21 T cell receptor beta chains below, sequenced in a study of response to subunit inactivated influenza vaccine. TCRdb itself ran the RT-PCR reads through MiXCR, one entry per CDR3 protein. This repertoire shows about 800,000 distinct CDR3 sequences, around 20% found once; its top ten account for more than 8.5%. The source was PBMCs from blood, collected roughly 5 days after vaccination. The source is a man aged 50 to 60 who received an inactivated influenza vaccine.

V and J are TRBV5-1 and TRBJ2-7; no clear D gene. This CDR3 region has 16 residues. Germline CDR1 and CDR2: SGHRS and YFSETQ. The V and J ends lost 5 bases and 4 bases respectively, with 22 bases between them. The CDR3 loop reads CASSYVITSEAYEQYF. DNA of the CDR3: TGCGCCAGCAGTTATGTTATTACGAGCGAGGCTTACGAGCAGTACTTC.

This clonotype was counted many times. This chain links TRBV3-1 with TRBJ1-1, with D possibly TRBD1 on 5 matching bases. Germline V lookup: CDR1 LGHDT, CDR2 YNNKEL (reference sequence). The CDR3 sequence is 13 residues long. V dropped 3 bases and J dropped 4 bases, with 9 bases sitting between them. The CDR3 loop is CASSHPGFTEAFF. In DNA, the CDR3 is TGTGCCAGCAGCCACCCAGGGTTCACTGAAGCTTTCTTT.

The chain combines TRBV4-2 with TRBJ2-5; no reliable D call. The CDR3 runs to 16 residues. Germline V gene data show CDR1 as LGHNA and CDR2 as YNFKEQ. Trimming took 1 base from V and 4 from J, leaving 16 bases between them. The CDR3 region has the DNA TGTGCCAGCAGCCAAGGGTCTATGGATCTATCAGAGACCCAGTACTTC. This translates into CASSQGSMDLSETQYF.

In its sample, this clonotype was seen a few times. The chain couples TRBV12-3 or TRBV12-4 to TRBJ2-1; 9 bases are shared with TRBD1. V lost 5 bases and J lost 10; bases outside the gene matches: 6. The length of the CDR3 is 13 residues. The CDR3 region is CASSRDRGREQFF. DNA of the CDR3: TGTGCCAGCAGTCGAGACAGGGGGAGAGAGCAGTTCTTC.

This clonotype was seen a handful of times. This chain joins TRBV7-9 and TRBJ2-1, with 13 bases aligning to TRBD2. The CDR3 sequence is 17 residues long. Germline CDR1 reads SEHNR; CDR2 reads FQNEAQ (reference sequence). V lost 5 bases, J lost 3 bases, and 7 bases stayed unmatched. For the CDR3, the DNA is TGTGCCAGCAGCCTGCAGACTAGCGGGGGGAACTACAATGAGCAGTTCTTC. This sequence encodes CASSLQTSGGNYNEQFF.

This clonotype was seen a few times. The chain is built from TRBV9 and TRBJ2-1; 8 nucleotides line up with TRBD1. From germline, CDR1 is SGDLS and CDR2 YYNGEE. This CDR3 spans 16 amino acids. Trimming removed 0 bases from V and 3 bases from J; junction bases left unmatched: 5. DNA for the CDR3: TGTGCCAGCAGCGTAGATGGCGGGACAGGCTACAATGAGCAGTTCTTC. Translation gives CASSVDGGTGYNEQFF. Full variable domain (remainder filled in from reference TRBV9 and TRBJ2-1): DSGVTQTPKHLITATGQRVTLRCSPRSGDLSVYWYQQSLDQGLQFLIQYYNGEERAKGNILERFSAQQFPDLHSELNLSSLELGDSALYFCASSVDGGTGYNEQFFGPGTRLTVL.

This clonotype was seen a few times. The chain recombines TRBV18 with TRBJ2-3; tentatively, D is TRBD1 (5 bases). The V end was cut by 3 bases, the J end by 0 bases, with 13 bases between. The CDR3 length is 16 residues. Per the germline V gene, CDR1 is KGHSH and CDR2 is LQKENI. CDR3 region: CASSPAWRTSTDTQYF. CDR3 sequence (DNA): TGTGCCAGCTCACCGGCTTGGCGGACAAGCACAGATACGCAGTATTTT.

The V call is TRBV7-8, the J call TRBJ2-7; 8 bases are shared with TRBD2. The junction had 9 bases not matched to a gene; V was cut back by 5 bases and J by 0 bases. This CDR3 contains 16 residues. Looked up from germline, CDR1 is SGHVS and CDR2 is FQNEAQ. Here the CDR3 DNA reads TGTGCCAGCAGCGCCCGGGAGGGGTTTAGCTCCTACGAGCAGTACTTC. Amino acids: CASSAREGFSSYEQYF.

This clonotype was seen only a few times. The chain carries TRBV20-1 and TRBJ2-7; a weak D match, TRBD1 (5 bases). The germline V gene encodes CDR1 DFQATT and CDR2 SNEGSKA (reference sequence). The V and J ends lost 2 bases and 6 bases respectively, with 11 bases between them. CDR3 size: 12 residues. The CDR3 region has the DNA TGCAGTGCTAGACGACAGCATTCCGAGCAGTACTTC. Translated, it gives CSARRQHSEQYF.

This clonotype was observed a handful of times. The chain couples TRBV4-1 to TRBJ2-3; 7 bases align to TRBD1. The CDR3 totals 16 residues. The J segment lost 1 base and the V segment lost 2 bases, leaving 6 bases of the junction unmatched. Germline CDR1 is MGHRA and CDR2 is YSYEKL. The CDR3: CASSQYRGQGTDTQYF. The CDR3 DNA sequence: TGCGCCAGCAGCCAATACCGTGGACAGGGCACAGATACGCAGTATTTT.

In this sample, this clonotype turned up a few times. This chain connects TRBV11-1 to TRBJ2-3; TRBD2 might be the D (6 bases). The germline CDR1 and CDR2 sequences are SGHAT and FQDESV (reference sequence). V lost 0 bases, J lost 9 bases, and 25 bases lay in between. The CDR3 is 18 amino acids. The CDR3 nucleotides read TGTGCCAGCAGCTTAGCCCCGATGAGGGTAGGGGACTGGAGGACGCAGTATTTT. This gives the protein CASSLAPMRVGDWRTQYF.

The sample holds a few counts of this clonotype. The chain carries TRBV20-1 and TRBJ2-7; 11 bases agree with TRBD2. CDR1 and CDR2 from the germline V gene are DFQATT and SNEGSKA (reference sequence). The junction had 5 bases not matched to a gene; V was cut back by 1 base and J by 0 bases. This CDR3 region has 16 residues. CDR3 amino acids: CSARGIAGGSSYEQYF. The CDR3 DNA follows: TGCAGTGCTAGAGGGATAGCGGGGGGGAGCTCCTACGAGCAGTACTTC.

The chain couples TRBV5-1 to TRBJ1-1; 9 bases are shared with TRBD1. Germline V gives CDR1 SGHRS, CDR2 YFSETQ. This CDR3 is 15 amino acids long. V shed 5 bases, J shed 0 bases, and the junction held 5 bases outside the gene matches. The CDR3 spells CASSSGQGLNTEAFF. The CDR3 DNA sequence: TGCGCCAGCAGTTCGGGACAGGGTTTGAACACTGAAGCTTTCTTT.

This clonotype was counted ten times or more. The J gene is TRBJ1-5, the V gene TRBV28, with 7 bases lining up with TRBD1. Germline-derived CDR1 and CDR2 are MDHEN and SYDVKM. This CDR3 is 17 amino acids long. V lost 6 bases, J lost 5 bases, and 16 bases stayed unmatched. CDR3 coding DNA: TGTGCCAGCAGGGTTAACAGGGGTAGTATAAGTCATCAGCCCCAGCATTTT. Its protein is CASRVNRGSISHQPQHF.

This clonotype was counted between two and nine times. For the CDR3, the DNA is TGCAGTGCTAGTTCCGGACAGCGAAACTCCTACGAGCAGTACTTC. It specifies CSASSGQRNSYEQYF. This chain joins TRBV20-1 and TRBJ2-7; a weak D match, TRBD1 (6 bases). Trimming stripped 3 bases from V and 0 bases from J, with 15 bases between. Germline CDR1 and CDR2: DFQATT and SNEGSKA (reference sequence). The CDR3 loop spans 15 amino acids.

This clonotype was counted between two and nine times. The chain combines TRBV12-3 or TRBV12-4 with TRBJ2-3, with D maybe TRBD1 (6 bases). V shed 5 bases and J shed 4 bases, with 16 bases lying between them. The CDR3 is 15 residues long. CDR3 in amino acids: CASSSYRDYPDTQYF. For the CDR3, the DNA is TGTGCCAGCAGTAGCTACAGGGATTATCCAGATACGCAGTATTTT.

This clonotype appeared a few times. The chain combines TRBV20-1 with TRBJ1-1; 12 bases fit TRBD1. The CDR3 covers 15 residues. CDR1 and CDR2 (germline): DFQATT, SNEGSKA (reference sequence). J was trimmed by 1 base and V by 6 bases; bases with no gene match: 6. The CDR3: CSARGTGGRNTEAFF. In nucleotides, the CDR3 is TGCAGTGCCCGTGGGACAGGGGGCAGGAACACTGAAGCTTTCTTT.

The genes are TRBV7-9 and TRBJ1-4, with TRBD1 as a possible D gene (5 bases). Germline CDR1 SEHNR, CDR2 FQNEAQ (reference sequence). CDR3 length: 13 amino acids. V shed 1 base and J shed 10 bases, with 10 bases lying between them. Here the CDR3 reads CASSLGEGRKLFF. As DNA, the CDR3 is TGTGCCAGCAGCTTAGGCGAGGGGCGAAAACTGTTTTTT.

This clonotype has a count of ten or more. CDR3 region: CASSPNQGAGQPQHF. Written as DNA, the CDR3 is TGTGCCAGCTCTCCTAATCAGGGGGCTGGTCAGCCCCAGCATTTT. The V and J genes are TRBV18 and TRBJ1-5, with TRBD1 identical over 8 bases. Germline lookup yields CDR1 KGHSH and CDR2 LQKENI. CDR3 length: 15 amino acids. With 6 bases clipped from V and 6 bases from J, the junction kept 10 bases outside the gene matches.

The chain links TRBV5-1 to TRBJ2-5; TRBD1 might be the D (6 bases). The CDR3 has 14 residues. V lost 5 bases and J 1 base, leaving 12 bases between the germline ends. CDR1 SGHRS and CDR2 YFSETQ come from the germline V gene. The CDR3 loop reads CASRPGTTQETQYF. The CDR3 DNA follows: TGCGCCAGCAGGCCCGGGACAACCCAAGAGACCCAGTACTTC.

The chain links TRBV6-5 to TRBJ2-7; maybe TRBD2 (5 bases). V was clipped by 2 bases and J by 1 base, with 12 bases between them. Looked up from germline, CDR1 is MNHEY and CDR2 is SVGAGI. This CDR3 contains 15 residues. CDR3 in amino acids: CASSYGSGSSYEQYF. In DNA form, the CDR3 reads TGTGCCAGCAGTTACGGGTCGGGGTCTTCCTACGAGCAGTACTTC.